The present T cell receptor beta chain was sequenced within a study of radiotherapy plus CTLA-4 blockade in lung cancer. Study at large: Objective responses were documented in around 18% of patients, with disease control in about 28%. Study-level points and caveats: TCR clones of tumor origin grew in blood after radiotherapy plus ipilimumab.

Germline CDR1 SNHLY, CDR2 FYNNEI. Germline trimming cut 6 bases from V and 5 bases from J; bases unmatched to any gene: 11. This CDR3 contains 15 residues. Clones were read by immunoSEQ multiplex PCR, and TCRdb kept only the in-frame ones, dropping some. The data hold 95,000 to 150,000 clones, with 70% to 90% observed a single time. Comments on this clone: Its specificity is not known.

Receiving focal radiation plus CTLA-4 blockade with ipilimumab were patients who had chemo-refractory metastatic non-small-cell lung cancer. Here the sequenced sample was peripheral blood, taken from a patient treated with radiotherapy plus ipilimumab. The J gene is TRBJ1-2, the V gene TRBV2, with 8 nucleotides matching TRBD1. This sequence was found in a human donor with non-small cell lung cancer that progressed on radiotherapy plus ipilimumab. The CDR3 spells CASRKQRQGNYGYTF. In DNA, the CDR3 is TGTGCCAGCAGAAAACAGCGACAGGGGAATTATGGCTACACCTTC.